This is a list of T cell receptor beta chains from one sample in a study of T cell changes during pregnancy in multiple sclerosis. Clones were sequenced by immunoSEQ multiplex PCR, and TCRdb holds only the in-frame ones, with some missing. The table shows tens of thousands of clones, with around nine tenths occurring only once. This material consisted of CD8+ T cells from peripheral blood mononuclear cells, taken in the first trimester of pregnancy. The receptors were sampled from a female donor with multiple sclerosis, enrolled in a pregnancy study. Both conserved end residues are part of each CDR3. The D gene is left open where the match is weak. Clone size is stated in some rows and not others, as once, few, many or a class when expanded.

J	size	V	D	CDR3	DNA
TRBJ1-2	-	TRBV14	-	CASSQDRGGGYTF	TGTGCCAGCAGCCAAGATAGGGGGGGTGGCTACACCTTC
TRBJ2-7	-	TRBV29-1	-	CSAARGGTEQYF	TGCAGCGCCGCGAGGGGCGGGACCGAGCAGTACTTC
TRBJ2-1	few	TRBV14	-	CASSQRGREDEQFF	TGTGCCAGCAGCCAAAGGGGGAGGGAGGATGAGCAGTTCTTC
TRBJ2-7	-	TRBV7-9	TRBD1	CASTAYGQGGTGQYF	TGTGCCAGCACCGCCTACGGACAGGGGGGGACCGGGCAGTACTTC
TRBJ2-3	-	TRBV7-2	TRBD2	CASSSDGTSGRRGTDTQYF	TGTGCCAGCAGCTCGGACGGGACTAGCGGGAGGAGGGGCACAGATACGCAGTATTTT
TRBJ2-3	-	TRBV19	TRBD2	CASSISVASGPHTDTQYF	TGTGCCAGTAGTATATCGGTGGCTAGCGGGCCTCACACAGATACGCAGTATTTT
TRBJ1-6	once	TRBV4-3	-	CASSLFNEGNSPLHF	TGCGCCAGCAGCCTATTCAATGAGGGAAATTCACCCCTCCACTTT
TRBJ2-7	-	TRBV7-2	-	CASSPHSNYEQYF	TGTGCCAGCAGTCCTCACTCCAACTACGAGCAGTACTTC
TRBJ1-1	-	TRBV27	-	CASRSFTEAFF	TGTGCCAGCAGGTCCTTCACTGAAGCTTTCTTT
TRBJ1-1	-	TRBV4-3	-	CASSQDNRRSAFF	TGCGCCAGCAGCCAAGATAACCGTAGATCGGCTTTCTTT
TRBJ2-7	-	TRBV19	TRBD2	CASSIGPSGSYEQYF	TGTGCCAGTAGTATAGGGCCTAGCGGGAGCTACGAGCAGTACTTC
TRBJ1-1	-	TRBV27	TRBD1	CASSLLGQGARTEAFF	TGTGCCAGCAGTTTACTGGGACAGGGGGCGCGGACTGAAGCTTTCTTT
TRBJ2-3	once	TRBV4-1	-	CASSQEGAGPDTQYF	TGCGCCAGCAGCCAAGAGGGGGCAGGGCCAGATACGCAGTATTTT
TRBJ2-3	few	TRBV6-1	TRBD2	CATQVNSGSPDTQYF	TGTGCCACCCAAGTAAATAGCGGGAGCCCAGATACGCAGTATTTT
TRBJ2-2	-	TRBV7-9	-	CASSLLQTNTGELFF	TGTGCCAGCAGCTTATTACAGACGAACACCGGGGAGCTGTTTTTT
TRBJ1-5	-	TRBV19	-	CASSVTGLRAQHF	TGTGCCAGTAGTGTGACAGGTTTACGGGCCCAGCATTTT
TRBJ2-2	-	TRBV19	-	CASSIMGSSTGELFF	TGTGCCAGTAGTATAATGGGGAGTAGCACCGGGGAGCTGTTTTTT
TRBJ1-1	-	TRBV4-3	-	CASSQGWRENTEAFF	TGCGCCAGCAGCCAAGGCTGGCGGGAGAACACTGAAGCTTTCTTT
TRBJ1-2	once	TRBV27	TRBD1	CASSWGQGSDGYTF	TGTGCCAGCAGTTGGGGACAGGGGAGCGATGGCTACACCTTC
TRBJ2-2	-	TRBV7-9	TRBD2	CASSFYSGSGTGELFF	TGTGCCAGCAGCTTTTATAGCGGGAGTGGGACCGGGGAGCTGTTTTTT
TRBJ2-1	-	TRBV7-9	TRBD2	CASSPRTSGAYNEQFF	TGTGCCAGCAGCCCCCGGACTAGCGGGGCCTACAATGAGCAGTTCTTC